This TCR beta chain was sequenced during a study of CD8 T cells in ankylosing spondylitis. From the 5' RACE reads, TCRdb called clonotypes with MiXCR, one entry per CDR3 protein. Of 200,000 to 300,000 distinct CDR3 sequences in the sample, approximately 9% were seen once. This clonotype was counted a few times. This clonotype was sampled from a male donor with ankylosing spondylitis or in good health (not recorded which). Source material: blood, either unsorted or a sorted T cell fraction (not recorded which).

As DNA, the CDR3 is TGTGCCAGCAGTGAAAGGGACGGCTCCTACGAGCAGTACTTC. The encoded protein is CASSERDGSYEQYF. The chain links TRBV6-1 to TRBJ2-7, with D perhaps assigned TRBD1 or TRBD2 (5 bases each). Looked up from germline, CDR1 is MNHNS and CDR2 is SASEGT. Trimming shortened V by 2 bases and J by 0 bases, and 8 bases separated the two germline ends. The CDR3 length is 14 residues.